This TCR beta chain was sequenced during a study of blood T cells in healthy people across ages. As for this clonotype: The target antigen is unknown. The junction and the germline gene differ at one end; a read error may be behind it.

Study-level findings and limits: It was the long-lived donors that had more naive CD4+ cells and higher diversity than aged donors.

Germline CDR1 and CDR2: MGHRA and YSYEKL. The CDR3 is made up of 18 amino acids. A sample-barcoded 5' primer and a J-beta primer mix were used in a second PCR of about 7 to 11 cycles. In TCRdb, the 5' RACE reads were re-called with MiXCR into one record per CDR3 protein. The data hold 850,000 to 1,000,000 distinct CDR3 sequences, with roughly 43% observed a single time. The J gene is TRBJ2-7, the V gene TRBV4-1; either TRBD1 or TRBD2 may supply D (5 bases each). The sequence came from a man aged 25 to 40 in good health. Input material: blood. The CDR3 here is CASSQDFPGTRGSDEQYF. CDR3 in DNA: TGCGCCAGCAGCCAAGACTTCCCCGGGACCCGAGGCTCCGACGAGCAGTACTTC.